What follows is one T cell receptor (beta chain) and its context. The data were obtained in a study of CD8 T cells in Susac syndrome. Roughly 0.45 to 1 ug RNA was reverse transcribed with random hexamers. Using its own MiXCR run on the immunoSEQ multiplex PCR reads, TCRdb lists one record per CDR3 protein. The sample holds some 95,000 distinct CDR3 sequences; just under 95% are singletons and the top ten take 0.25% to 0.4%. Germline V gene sequence: CDR1 MNHNY, CDR2 SVGAGI (reference sequence). The CDR3 is 13 amino acids. Trimming stripped 5 bases from V and 0 bases from J, with 7 bases between. The V gene is TRBV6-6, the J gene TRBJ2-5; D may be TRBD2 (5 bases). This TCR was sampled from a human donor in good health. Sequencing input: CD8+ T cells from PBMCs. The CDR3 region has the DNA TGTGCCAGCAGTAGGCGGGACCAAGAGACCCAGTACTTC. Translating gives CASSRRDQETQYF.